The entry below describes one T cell receptor (beta chain). Its antigen is unknown. The record originates from a study of cytomegalovirus exposure and HLA in healthy donors. Study-level findings and limits: In a later analysis, donors in an Asian-associated ancestry cluster reportedly had fewer N-insertions in productive TCRs than the cohort mean. A later analysis found most CMV-associated TCR beta chains apparently HLA-restricted.

CDR1 and CDR2 (germline): KGHSH, LQKENI. This CDR3 region has 15 residues. V was shortened by 1 base and J by 5 bases, with 14 bases between the two germline ends. It was with 60 Vbeta and 13 Jbeta primers that the PCR ran. This table comes from immunoSEQ multiplex PCR, and its TCRdb copy is limited to in-frame clones, with some not included. The table records over 70,000 clones, approximately 80% of them present only once. This rearrangement joins TRBV18 to TRBJ1-1; D is possibly TRBD1 (6 bases). The TCR was taken from a man aged 45-65 years in good health and CMV-seropositive. The specimen sequenced was PBMCs. CDR3 nucleotides: TGTGCCAGCTCACCACGGGCAGGGGCATGGACTGAAGCTTTCTTT. Translation: CASSPRAGAWTEAFF.